This entry lists 8 T cell receptor beta chains sequenced from one sample in a study of cytomegalovirus exposure and HLA in healthy donors. Data came from immunoSEQ multiplex PCR; TCRdb stores just in-frame clones and leaves some out. The repertoire has approximately 54,000 clones, over 85% of them found once; the top ten carry 7.5% to 9.5%. Sequencing used PBMCs. The receptor source for this set is a woman in her late teens or twenties in good health and CMV-seropositive.

The chain uses TRBV6-4 and TRBJ2-3, with TRBD2 identical over 12 bases. Germline lookup yields CDR1 MRHNA and CDR2 SNTAGT. The CDR3 spans 15 residues. Trimming removed 5 bases from V and 4 bases from J; junction bases left unmatched: 4. CDR3 in DNA: TGTGCCAGCAGTTCTAGCGGGGGGGCTCCAGATACGCAGTATTTT. This gives the protein CASSSSGGAPDTQYF.

The chain couples TRBV6-1 to TRBJ1-1; tentative D call: TRBD1 (5 bases). Between the trimmed V and J ends, which lost 0 bases and 6 bases, there was a span of 11 bases. The CDR3 totals 14 residues. The germline CDR1 and CDR2 sequences are MNHNS and SASEGT. Here the CDR3 reads CASSEAGSGSEAFF. CDR3 nucleotide sequence: TGTGCCAGCAGTGAAGCTGGGTCAGGGTCTGAAGCTTTCTTT.

CDR3 region: CASSSTGGIQYF. DNA of the CDR3: TGTGCCAGCAGTTCGACAGGGGGCATTCAGTACTTC. The V gene is TRBV28, the J gene TRBJ2-4, with 9 bases identical to TRBD1. The CDR3 runs to 12 residues. CDR1 is MDHEN and CDR2 is SYDVKM in the germline V gene. Trimming at V came to 4 bases and at J to 9 bases, leaving 1 base not matched to a gene.

The chain employs TRBV5-6 and TRBJ2-5; the match to TRBD2 covers 13 bases. The CDR3 length is 17 residues. From germline, CDR1 is SGHDT and CDR2 YYEEEE. The ends lost 2 bases at V and 4 bases at J; junction bases unmatched: 8. The CDR3: CASSFMTSGGPGETQYF. The CDR3 DNA reads TGTGCCAGCAGCTTTATGACTAGCGGGGGGCCAGGAGAGACCCAGTACTTC.

The V and J genes are TRBV4-3 and TRBJ2-3, with 13 bases identical to TRBD2. Unmatched junction bases numbered 3, after V lost 2 bases and J lost 1 base. From germline, CDR1 is LGHNA and CDR2 YSLEER. The CDR3 extends over 17 amino acids. CDR3 in DNA: TGCGCCAGCAGCCAAACTAGCGGGGGGGCTGGCACAGATACGCAGTATTTT. Amino acids: CASSQTSGGAGTDTQYF.

In its sample, this clone was seen a few times. The rearrangement joins TRBV5-4 to TRBJ2-1, with D tentatively TRBD2 (5 bases). This CDR3 region has 16 residues. The V and J ends lost 0 bases and 7 bases respectively, with 17 bases between them. Germline V gene sequence: CDR1 SGHNT, CDR2 YYREEE (reference sequence). The CDR3 region is CASSLDSVEFTNEQFF. In DNA, the CDR3 is TGTGCCAGCAGCTTGGATAGCGTGGAGTTTACGAATGAGCAGTTCTTC.

The sample holds one count of this clone. This CDR3 reads CAWSVQKGQGGNQPQHF. The CDR3 region has the DNA TGTGCCTGGAGTGTACAAAAGGGACAGGGCGGCAATCAGCCCCAGCATTTT. The chain links TRBV30 to TRBJ1-5; the match to TRBD1 covers 9 bases. This CDR3 is 17 amino acids long. The trim removed 0 bases at V and 2 bases at J, leaving 8 bases unmatched. CDR1 GTSNPN and CDR2 SVGIG come from the germline V gene (reference sequence).

This chain joins TRBV4-1 and TRBJ1-2; 7 bases agree with TRBD1. Germline lookup yields CDR1 MGHRA and CDR2 YSYEKL. The CDR3 is made up of 14 amino acids. The V segment lost 2 bases and the J segment 2 bases; nucleotides outside the gene matches: 2. Written as DNA, the CDR3 is TGCGCCAGCAGCCAATCCAGGGGGAACTATGGCTACACCTTC. It yields the protein CASSQSRGNYGYTF.